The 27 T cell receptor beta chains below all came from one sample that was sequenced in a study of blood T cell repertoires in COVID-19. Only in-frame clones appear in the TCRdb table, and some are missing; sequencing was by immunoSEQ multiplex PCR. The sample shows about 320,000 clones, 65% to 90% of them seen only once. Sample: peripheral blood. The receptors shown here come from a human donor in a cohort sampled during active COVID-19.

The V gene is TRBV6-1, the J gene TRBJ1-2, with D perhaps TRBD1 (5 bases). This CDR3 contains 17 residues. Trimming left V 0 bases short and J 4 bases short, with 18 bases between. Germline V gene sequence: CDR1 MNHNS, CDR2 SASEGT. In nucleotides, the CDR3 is TGTGCCAGCAGTGAAGCGGTAGAATCCCGGGGGAGCTATGGCTACACCTTC. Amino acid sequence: CASSEAVESRGSYGYTF.

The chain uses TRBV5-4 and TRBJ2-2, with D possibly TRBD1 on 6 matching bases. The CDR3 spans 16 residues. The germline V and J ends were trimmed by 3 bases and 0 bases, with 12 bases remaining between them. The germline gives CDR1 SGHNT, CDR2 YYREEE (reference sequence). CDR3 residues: CASSSRTAANTGELFF. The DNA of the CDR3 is TGTGCCAGCAGCTCGAGGACAGCCGCGAACACCGGGGAGCTGTTTTTT.

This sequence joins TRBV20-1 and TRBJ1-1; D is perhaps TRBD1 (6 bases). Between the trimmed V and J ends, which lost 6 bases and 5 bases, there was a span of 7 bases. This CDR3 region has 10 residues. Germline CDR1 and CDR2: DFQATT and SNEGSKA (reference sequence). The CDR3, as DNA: TGCAGTGCAGGGGGTACTGAAGCTTTCTTT. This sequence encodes CSAGGTEAFF.

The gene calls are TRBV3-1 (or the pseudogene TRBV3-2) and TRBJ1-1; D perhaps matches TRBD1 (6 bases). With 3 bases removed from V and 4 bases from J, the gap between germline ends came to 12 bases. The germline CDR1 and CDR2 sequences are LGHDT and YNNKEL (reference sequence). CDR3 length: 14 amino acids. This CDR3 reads CASSHGQGSTEAFF. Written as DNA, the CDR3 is TGTGCCAGCAGCCATGGGCAGGGGAGCACTGAAGCTTTCTTT.

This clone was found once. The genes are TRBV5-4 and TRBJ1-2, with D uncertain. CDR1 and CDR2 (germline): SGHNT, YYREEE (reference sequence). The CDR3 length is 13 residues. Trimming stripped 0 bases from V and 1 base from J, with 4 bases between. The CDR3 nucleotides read TGTGCCAGCAGCTTGGGCTATAACTATGGCTACACCTTC. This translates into CASSLGYNYGYTF. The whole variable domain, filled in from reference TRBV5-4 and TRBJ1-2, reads ETGVTQSPTHLIKTRGQQVTLRCSSQSGHNTVSWYQQALGQGPQFIFQYYREEENGRGNFPPRFSGLQFPNYSSELNVNALELDDSALYLCASSLGYNYGYTFGSGTRLTVV.

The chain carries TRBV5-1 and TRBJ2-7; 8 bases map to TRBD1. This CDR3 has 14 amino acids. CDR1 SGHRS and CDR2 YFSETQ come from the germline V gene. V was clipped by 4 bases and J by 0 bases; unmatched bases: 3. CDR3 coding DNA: TGCGCCAGCAGCGAGACAGGGGCCTCCTACGAGCAGTACTTC. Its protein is CASSETGASYEQYF.

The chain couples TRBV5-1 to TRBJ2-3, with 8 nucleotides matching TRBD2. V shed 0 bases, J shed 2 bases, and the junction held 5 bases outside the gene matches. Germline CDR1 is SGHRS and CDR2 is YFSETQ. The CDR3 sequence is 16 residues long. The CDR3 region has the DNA TGCGCCAGCAGCTTGGTTGCTAGCGGGTACACAGATACGCAGTATTTT. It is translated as CASSLVASGYTDTQYF.

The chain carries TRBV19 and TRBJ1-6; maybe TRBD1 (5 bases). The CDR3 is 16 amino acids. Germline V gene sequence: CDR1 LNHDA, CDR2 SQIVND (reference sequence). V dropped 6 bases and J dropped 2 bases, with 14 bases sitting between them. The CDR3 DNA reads TGTGCCAGTAGCCCCGGCGGAGGGGCCTATAATTCACCCCTCCACTTT. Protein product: CASSPGGGAYNSPLHF.

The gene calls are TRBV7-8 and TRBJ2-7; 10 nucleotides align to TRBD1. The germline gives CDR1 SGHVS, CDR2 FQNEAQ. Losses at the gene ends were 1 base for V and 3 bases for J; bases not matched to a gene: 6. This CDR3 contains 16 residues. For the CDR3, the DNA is TGTGCCAGCAGCTTAGTCGGGACAGGGGCCAACTACGAGCAGTACTTC. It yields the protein CASSLVGTGANYEQYF. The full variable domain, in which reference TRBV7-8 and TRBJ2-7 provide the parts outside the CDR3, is GAGVSQSPRYKVAKRGQDVALRCDPISGHVSLFWYQQALGQGPEFLTYFQNEAQLDKSGLPSDRFFAERPEGSVSTLKIQRTQQEDSAVYLCASSLVGTGANYEQYFGPGTRLTVT.

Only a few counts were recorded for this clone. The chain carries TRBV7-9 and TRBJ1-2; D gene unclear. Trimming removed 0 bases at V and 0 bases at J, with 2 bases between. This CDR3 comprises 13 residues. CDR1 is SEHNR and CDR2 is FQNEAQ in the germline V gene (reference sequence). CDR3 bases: TGTGCCAGCAGCTTAGCCACTAACTATGGCTACACCTTC. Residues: CASSLATNYGYTF.

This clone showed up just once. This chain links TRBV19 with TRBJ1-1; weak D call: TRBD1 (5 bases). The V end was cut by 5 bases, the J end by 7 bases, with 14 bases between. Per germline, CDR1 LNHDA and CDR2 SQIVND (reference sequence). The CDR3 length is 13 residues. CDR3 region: CASSPWGGGEAFF. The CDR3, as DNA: TGTGCCAGTAGTCCTTGGGGCGGGGGTGAAGCTTTCTTT.

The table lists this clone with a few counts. In DNA, the CDR3 is TGTGCCAGCAGTGAATCTCAGGGTTCCTATAATTCACCCCTCCACTTT. The encoded protein is CASSESQGSYNSPLHF. The chain recombines TRBV25-1 with TRBJ1-6, with a possible D match to TRBD1 (5 bases). The germline V and J ends were trimmed by 1 base and 1 base, with 8 bases remaining between them. Germline loops: CDR1 MGHDK, CDR2 SYGVNS. The CDR3 sequence is 16 residues long.

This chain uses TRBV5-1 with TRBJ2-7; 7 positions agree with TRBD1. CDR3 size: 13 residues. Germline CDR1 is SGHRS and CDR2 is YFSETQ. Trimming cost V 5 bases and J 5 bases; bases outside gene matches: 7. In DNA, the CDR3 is TGCGCCAGCAGGTCGACAGGGATCGACGAGCAGTACTTC. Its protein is CASRSTGIDEQYF.

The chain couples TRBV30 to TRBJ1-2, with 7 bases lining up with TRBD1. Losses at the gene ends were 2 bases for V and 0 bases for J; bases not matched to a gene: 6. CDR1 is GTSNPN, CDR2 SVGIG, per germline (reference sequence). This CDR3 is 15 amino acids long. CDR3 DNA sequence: TGTGCCTGGAGTCCGGGACAGCGATCTAACTATGGCTACACCTTC. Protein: CAWSPGQRSNYGYTF.

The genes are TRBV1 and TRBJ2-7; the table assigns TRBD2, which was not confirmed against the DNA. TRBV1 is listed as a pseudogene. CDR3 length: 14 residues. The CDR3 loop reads CTSPLGGECYEQYF. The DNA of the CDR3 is TGCACCAGTCCCCTAGGGGGGGAATGCTACGAGCAGTACTTC.

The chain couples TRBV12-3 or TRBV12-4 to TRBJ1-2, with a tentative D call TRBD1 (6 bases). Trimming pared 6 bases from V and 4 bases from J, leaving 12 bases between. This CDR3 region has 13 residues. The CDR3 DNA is TGTGCCAGCAGCCGGGACACCTCCTATGGCTACACCTTC. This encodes CASSRDTSYGYTF.

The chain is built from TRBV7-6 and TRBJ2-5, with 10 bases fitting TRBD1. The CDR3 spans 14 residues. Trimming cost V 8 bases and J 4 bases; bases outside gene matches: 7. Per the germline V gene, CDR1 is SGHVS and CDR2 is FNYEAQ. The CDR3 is CASSSRDRGETQYF. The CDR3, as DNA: TGTGCCAGCTCCAGTAGGGACAGGGGAGAGACCCAGTACTTC.

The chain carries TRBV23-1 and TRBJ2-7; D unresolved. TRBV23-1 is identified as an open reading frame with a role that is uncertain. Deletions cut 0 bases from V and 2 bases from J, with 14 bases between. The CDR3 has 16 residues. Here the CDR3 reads CASSQSESLKTYEQYF. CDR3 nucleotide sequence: TGCGCCAGCAGTCAATCGGAGTCTCTAAAAACCTACGAGCAGTACTTC.

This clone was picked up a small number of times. The CDR3 region is CASSEELLINQPQHF. The CDR3 DNA follows: TGTGCCAGCAGTGAAGAATTACTGATCAATCAGCCCCAGCATTTT. This chain uses TRBV6-1 with TRBJ1-5; no firm D call. The CDR3 contains 15 residues. Trimming removed 1 base from V and 3 bases from J, with 10 bases in between. Per the germline V gene, CDR1 is MNHNS and CDR2 is SASEGT.

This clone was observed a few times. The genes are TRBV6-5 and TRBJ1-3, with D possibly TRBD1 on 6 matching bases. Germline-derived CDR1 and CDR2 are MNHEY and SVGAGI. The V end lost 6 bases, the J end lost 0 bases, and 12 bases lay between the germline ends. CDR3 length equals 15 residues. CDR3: CASRQTGLSGNTIYF. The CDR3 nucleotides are TGTGCCAGCAGGCAGACAGGCCTCTCTGGAAACACCATATATTTT.

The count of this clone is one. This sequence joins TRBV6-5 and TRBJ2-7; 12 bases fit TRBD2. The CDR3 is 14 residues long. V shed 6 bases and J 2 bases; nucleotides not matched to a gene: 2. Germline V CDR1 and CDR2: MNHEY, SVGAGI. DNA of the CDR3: TGTGCCAGCAGCCGACTAGCGGGGGCCTACGAGCAGTACTTC. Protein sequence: CASSRLAGAYEQYF.

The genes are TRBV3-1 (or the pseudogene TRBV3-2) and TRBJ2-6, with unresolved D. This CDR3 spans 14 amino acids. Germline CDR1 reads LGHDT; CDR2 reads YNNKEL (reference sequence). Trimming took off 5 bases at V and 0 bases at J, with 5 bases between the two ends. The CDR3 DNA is TGTGCCAGCAGCTTAGCCTCTGGGGCCAACGTCCTGACTTTC. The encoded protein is CASSLASGANVLTF.

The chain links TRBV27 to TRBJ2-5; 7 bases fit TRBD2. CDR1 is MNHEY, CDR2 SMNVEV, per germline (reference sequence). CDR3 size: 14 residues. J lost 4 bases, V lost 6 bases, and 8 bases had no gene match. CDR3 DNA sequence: TGTGCCAGCAGCCGTTATAGCGGGTCAGAGACCCAGTACTTC. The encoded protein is CASSRYSGSETQYF.

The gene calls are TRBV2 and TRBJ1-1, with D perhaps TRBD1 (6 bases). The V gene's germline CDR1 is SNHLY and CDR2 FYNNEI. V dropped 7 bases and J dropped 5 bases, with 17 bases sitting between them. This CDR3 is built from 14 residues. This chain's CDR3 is CASTRMGQGTEAFF. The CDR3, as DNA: TGTGCCAGCACCCGAATGGGCCAGGGGACTGAAGCTTTCTTT.

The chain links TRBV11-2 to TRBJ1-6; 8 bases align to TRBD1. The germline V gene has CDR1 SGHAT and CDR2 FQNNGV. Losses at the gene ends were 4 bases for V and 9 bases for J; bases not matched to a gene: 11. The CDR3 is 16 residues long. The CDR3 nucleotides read TGTGCCAGCAGCTCCGTCCGACCAGGGGGCCTTTCACCCCTCCACTTT. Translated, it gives CASSSVRPGGLSPLHF.

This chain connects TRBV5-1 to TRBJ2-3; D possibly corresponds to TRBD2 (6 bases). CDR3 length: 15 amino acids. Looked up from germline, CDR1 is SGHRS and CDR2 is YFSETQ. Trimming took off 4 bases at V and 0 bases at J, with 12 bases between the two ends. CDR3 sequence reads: CASSPGAGSTDTQYF. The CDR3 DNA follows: TGCGCCAGCAGCCCTGGGGCGGGGAGCACAGATACGCAGTATTTT.

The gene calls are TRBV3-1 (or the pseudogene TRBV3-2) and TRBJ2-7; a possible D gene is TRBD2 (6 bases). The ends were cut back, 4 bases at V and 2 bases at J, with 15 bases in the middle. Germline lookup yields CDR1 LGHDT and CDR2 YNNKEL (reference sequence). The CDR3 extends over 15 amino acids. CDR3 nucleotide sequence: TGTGCCAGCAGCCTGGCCGGGACTCCGACCTACGAGCAGTACTTC. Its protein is CASSLAGTPTYEQYF.